These 17 T cell receptor beta chains came from one sample sequenced in a study of T cell changes during pregnancy in multiple sclerosis. Assay used: immunoSEQ multiplex PCR; TCRdb lists only in-frame clones, some missing. The data contain some 29,000 clones, 89% of them singletons. The starting material was CD4+ T cells from peripheral blood mononuclear cells, obtained in the first trimester of pregnancy. Every receptor here comes from a female donor in good health, enrolled as a control in a pregnancy study.

This sequence joins TRBV5-4 and TRBJ2-1; a weak D match, TRBD2 (7 bases). V was cut by 1 base and J by 1 base, with 18 bases left in between. Germline CDR1 and CDR2: SGHNT and YYREEE (reference sequence). This CDR3 region has 18 residues. Here the CDR3 DNA reads TGTGCCAGCAGCTTGTGGGGCGGCGGGGGCGCGTCCTACAATGAGCAGTTCTTC. Amino acid sequence: CASSLWGGGGASYNEQFF.

This clone has only one observation. This chain links TRBV10-3 with TRBJ2-2; 10 nucleotides agree with TRBD2. Germline CDR1 ENHRY, CDR2 SYGVKD. The CDR3 extends over 14 amino acids. V gave up 6 bases and J gave up 5 bases; unmatched junction bases: 3. CDR3 region: CAIRSGGETGELFF. In nucleotides, the CDR3 is TGTGCCATCAGGAGCGGGGGGGAGACCGGGGAGCTGTTTTTT.

The chain employs TRBV5-1 and TRBJ1-2; D ambiguous. CDR3 length: 16 residues. Germline V gene sequence: CDR1 SGHRS, CDR2 YFSETQ. V was trimmed by 4 bases and J by 2 bases, leaving 18 bases between them. CDR3 sequence: CASSAGMSTGNYGYTF. The DNA of the CDR3 is TGCGCCAGCAGCGCGGGGATGAGTACGGGGAACTATGGCTACACCTTC. Using reference TRBV5-1 and TRBJ1-2 for the parts outside the CDR3, the full variable domain is KAGVTQTPRYLIKTRGQQVTLSCSPISGHRSVSWYQQTPGQGLQFLFEYFSETQRNKGNFPGRFSGRQFSNSRSEMNVSTLELGDSALYLCASSAGMSTGNYGYTFGSGTRLTVV.

The rearrangement links TRBV21-1 to TRBJ1-6. TRBV21-1 constitutes a pseudogene. The length of the CDR3 is 18 residues. CDR3 nucleotides: TGTGCCAGCAGCAATGGACCGAAGAGGGTAAGAAAGAATTCACCCCTCCACTTT. As protein: CASSNGPKRVRKNSPLHF.

CDR3 sequence: CASSSTTGGQFF. The CDR3 DNA sequence: TGTGCCAGCAGTTCAACGACAGGGGGGCAGTTCTTC. The V call is TRBV28, the J call TRBJ2-1, with 9 bases identical to TRBD1. Germline CDR1 is MDHEN and CDR2 is SYDVKM. The V gene end was trimmed by 4 bases and the J gene end by 12 bases; junction bases not matched to a gene: 4. The CDR3 runs 12 residues. Based on the CDR3 plus reference TRBV28 and TRBJ2-1, the full variable domain is DVKVTQSSRYLVKRTGEKVFLECVQDMDHENMFWYRQDPGLGLRLIYFSYDVKMKEKGDIPEGYSVSREKKERFSLILESASTNQTSMYLCASSSTTGGQFFGPGTRLTVL.

V is TRBV5-6 and J is TRBJ2-7; 8 positions agree with TRBD2. Germline CDR1 is SGHDT and CDR2 is YYEEEE. V gave up 3 bases and J gave up 3 bases; unmatched junction bases: 11. The CDR3 extends over 16 amino acids. CDR3 bases: TGTGCCAGCAGCTCGTTAGGGACTAGTATCCTCTACGAGCAGTACTTC. This encodes CASSSLGTSILYEQYF.

The rearrangement uses TRBV29-1 and TRBJ1-4, with 10 bases that match TRBD1. From germline, CDR1 is SQVTM and CDR2 ANQGSEA. The CDR3 contains 16 residues. The V and J ends lost 7 bases and 4 bases, in that order; junction bases with no gene match: 12. DNA for the CDR3: TGCAGCGCTTCCCTTGAGAGGGACAGGGGTAATGAAAAACTGTTTTTT. Protein product: CSASLERDRGNEKLFF. Looking up the rest from reference TRBV29-1 and TRBJ1-4 gives the full variable domain: SAVISQKPSRDICQRGTSLTIQCQVDSQVTMMFWYRQQPGQSLTLIATANQGSEATYESGFVIDKFPISRPNLTFSTLTVSNMSPEDSSIYLCSASLERDRGNEKLFFGSGTQLSVL.

V usage is TRBV19 and J usage is TRBJ1-5, with D perhaps matching TRBD1 (6 bases). This CDR3 contains 15 residues. V was trimmed by 3 bases and J by 4 bases, leaving 13 bases between them. CDR1 and CDR2 (germline): LNHDA, SQIVND (reference sequence). CDR3 region: CASSILQGQNQPQHF. The CDR3 DNA is TGTGCCAGTAGTATCTTACAGGGCCAAAATCAGCCCCAGCATTTT.

The V gene is TRBV2, the J gene TRBJ2-7; D is perhaps TRBD2 (5 bases). This CDR3 contains 15 residues. Trimming took off 4 bases at V and 2 bases at J, with 15 bases between the two ends. From germline, CDR1 is SNHLY and CDR2 FYNNEI. For the CDR3, the DNA is TGTGCCAGCAGTGCAGGCGCTACTAGTGCCTACGAGCAGTACTTC. Its protein product is CASSAGATSAYEQYF. The variable domain in full, completed from reference TRBV2 and TRBJ2-7, reads EPEVTQTPSHQVTQMGQEVILRCVPISNHLYFYWYRQILGQKVEFLVSFYNNEISEKSEIFDDQFSVERPDGSNFTLKIRSTKLEDSAMYFCASSAGATSAYEQYFGPGTRLTVT.

The V gene is TRBV5-6, the J gene TRBJ1-2; weak D call: TRBD1 (6 bases). The CDR3 covers 14 residues. Looked up from germline, CDR1 is SGHDT and CDR2 is YYEEEE. V lost 1 base to trimming and J lost 8 bases, with 15 bases between them. CDR3: CASSLLSGVGGYTF. CDR3 DNA sequence: TGTGCCAGCAGCTTGCTCTCAGGGGTGGGAGGCTACACCTTC.

The chain links TRBV19 to TRBJ1-6, with D uncertain. Germline V gives CDR1 LNHDA, CDR2 SQIVND (reference sequence). V lost 10 bases and J 5 bases, leaving 15 bases between the germline ends. This CDR3 has 14 amino acids. The CDR3, as DNA: TGTGCCACCCACAGAAACGGGGATAATTCACCCCTCCACTTT. Protein: CATHRNGDNSPLHF.

The rearrangement uses TRBV5-1 and TRBJ2-7, with 7 bases aligning to TRBD2. The germline V gene encodes CDR1 SGHRS and CDR2 YFSETQ. V trimming: 7 bases; J trimming: 2 bases; junction bases outside the gene matches: 18. The CDR3 length is 17 residues. The CDR3 loop reads CASSYAPRGSPTYEQYF. CDR3 coding DNA: TGCGCCAGCTCATACGCCCCGCGGGGGTCACCTACCTACGAGCAGTACTTC.

This clone was picked up one time. J is TRBJ1-1 and V is TRBV5-1; no reliable D call. The V gene's germline CDR1 is SGHRS and CDR2 YFSETQ. This CDR3 is built from 14 residues. Between the trimmed V and J ends, which lost 0 bases and 0 bases, there was a span of 6 bases. CDR3 sequence reads: CASSLELMNTEAFF. The CDR3 nucleotides are TGCGCCAGCAGCTTGGAACTGATGAACACTGAAGCTTTCTTT.

The chain combines TRBV6-5 with TRBJ2-7, with TRBD1 matching 7 bases. Losses at the gene ends were 5 bases for V and 7 bases for J; bases not matched to a gene: 14. Germline CDR1 reads MNHEY; CDR2 reads SVGAGI. The CDR3 has 15 amino acids. Here the CDR3 DNA reads TGTGCCAGCAGTGGCGACAGGGCTGTCGGTCAGGAGCAGTACTTC. Translating gives CASSGDRAVGQEQYF.

This rearrangement joins TRBV9 to TRBJ2-5, with a tentative D call TRBD2 (5 bases). Trimming cost V 0 bases and J 5 bases, with 14 bases left between them. CDR3 length equals 15 residues. Germline CDR1 SGDLS, CDR2 YYNGEE. CDR3: CASSVGLGDVETQYF. Written as DNA, the CDR3 is TGTGCCAGCAGCGTAGGCTTGGGAGATGTGGAGACCCAGTACTTC.

The chain recombines TRBV2 with TRBJ2-7; 9 nucleotides match TRBD1. The CDR3 covers 15 residues. CDR1 and CDR2 (germline): SNHLY, FYNNEI. The junction had 10 bases not matched to a gene; V was cut back by 6 bases and J by 4 bases. Here the CDR3 DNA reads TGTGCCAGCAGGTTACAGGGGGCCGCGCTTTACGAGCAGTACTTC. Translated: CASRLQGAALYEQYF. Drawing the rest from reference TRBV2 and TRBJ2-7, the complete variable domain is EPEVTQTPSHQVTQMGQEVILRCVPISNHLYFYWYRQILGQKVEFLVSFYNNEISEKSEIFDDQFSVERPDGSNFTLKIRSTKLEDSAMYFCASRLQGAALYEQYFGPGTRLTVT.

The chain employs TRBV9 and TRBJ2-5; D may be TRBD2 (5 bases). The CDR3 contains 14 residues. Germline loops: CDR1 SGDLS, CDR2 YYNGEE. Between the trimmed V and J ends, which lost 2 bases and 2 bases, there was a span of 10 bases. The CDR3 sequence is CASSVRGRQETQYF. In DNA form, the CDR3 reads TGTGCCAGCAGCGTCCGGGGAAGGCAAGAGACCCAGTACTTC. Full variable domain (rest looked up from reference TRBV9 and TRBJ2-5): DSGVTQTPKHLITATGQRVTLRCSPRSGDLSVYWYQQSLDQGLQFLIQYYNGEERAKGNILERFSAQQFPDLHSELNLSSLELGDSALYFCASSVRGRQETQYFGPGTRLLVL.